This TCR beta chain was obtained from a study of CD8+CD57+ T cells in acquired aplastic anemia. Study summary: An average of about 3.2 ug of DNA was obtained from sorted CD4+ and CD8+ cells. Study observations and caveats: CD8+ Simpson's diversity in patients was not significantly different from that in controls. Patients had about 31 CD8+ CDR3 sequences in common with controls (the shared set).

The CDR3 sequence is 16 residues long. To note about this clonotype: Its antigen is as yet unknown.

Researchers used genomic DNA as the template to profile TCR beta VDJ and CDR3. TCRdb ran MiXCR on the reads and lists one entry per CDR3 protein. The table lists hundreds of thousands of distinct CDR3 sequences, around 72% of them singletons, with 3% to 5% in the top ten. The sequence derives from a human donor in good health, serving as a control. The sample was sorted CD4+, CD8+, or CD8+CD57+ T cells (not recorded which) from PBMCs. The chain couples TRBV12-1 to TRBJ2-7; the D call in the table, TRBD2, was not verified against the DNA. TRBV12-1 corresponds to a pseudogene. CDR3 region: CASSDDVGEVPYEQYF. The CDR3 DNA reads as TGTGCTAGCAGTGATGATGTGGGAGAAGTCCCCTACGAGCAGTACTTC.